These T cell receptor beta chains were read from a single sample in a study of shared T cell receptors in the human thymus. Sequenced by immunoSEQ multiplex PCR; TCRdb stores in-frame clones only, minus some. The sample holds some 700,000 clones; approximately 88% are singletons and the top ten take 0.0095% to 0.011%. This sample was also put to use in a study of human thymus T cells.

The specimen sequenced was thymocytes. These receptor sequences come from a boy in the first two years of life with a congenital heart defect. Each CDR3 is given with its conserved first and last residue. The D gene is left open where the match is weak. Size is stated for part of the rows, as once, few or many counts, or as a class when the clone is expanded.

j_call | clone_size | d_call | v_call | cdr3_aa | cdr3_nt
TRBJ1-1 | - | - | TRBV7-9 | CASSLASRGGTEAFF | TGTGCCAGCAGCTTAGCGTCGCGGGGCGGCACTGAAGCTTTCTTT
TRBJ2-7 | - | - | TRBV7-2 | CASSLAVTHSYEQYF | TGTGCCAGCAGCTTAGCGGTCACTCATTCCTACGAGCAGTACTTC
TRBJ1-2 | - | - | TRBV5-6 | CASTNRGIYYGYTF | TGTGCCAGCACCAACCGAGGGATCTACTATGGCTACACCTTC
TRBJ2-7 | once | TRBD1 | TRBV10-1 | CASSGDRGPGNTYEQYF | TGCGCCAGCAGTGGGGACAGGGGGCCAGGGAATACCTACGAGCAGTACTTC
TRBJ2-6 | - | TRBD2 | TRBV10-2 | CAAGESGSLAGVVSGANVLTF | TGCGCCGCCGGAGAATCCGGGTCGCTAGCGGGAGTAGTATCTGGGGCCAACGTCCTGACTTTC
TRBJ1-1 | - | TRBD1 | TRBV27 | CASSGTTSGNPRDSENTEAFF | TGTGCCAGCTCAGGAACCACCTCGGGGAATCCGAGGGACAGTGAGAACACTGAAGCTTTCTTT
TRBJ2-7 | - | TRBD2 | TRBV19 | CASSHTSGRYREQYF | TGTGCCAGTAGTCATACTAGCGGGAGGTATCGCGAGCAGTACTTC
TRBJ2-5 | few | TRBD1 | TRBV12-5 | CASGPGQGQETQYF | TGTGCTAGTGGTCCGGGACAGGGCCAAGAGACCCAGTACTTC
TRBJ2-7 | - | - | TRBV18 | CASSPERSPPYEQYF | TGTGCCAGCTCACCGGAAAGGAGCCCCCCCTACGAGCAGTACTTC
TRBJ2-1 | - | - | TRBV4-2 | CASSQDPALRNEQFF | TGTGCCAGCAGCCAAGATCCAGCGCTTAGGAATGAGCAGTTCTTC
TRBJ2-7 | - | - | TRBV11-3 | CASRPRDKPYEQYF | TGTGCCAGCAGGCCCCGGGACAAACCCTACGAGCAGTACTTC
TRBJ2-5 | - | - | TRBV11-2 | CASSLVGSGQETQYF | TGTGCCAGCAGCTTAGTAGGTAGCGGCCAAGAGACCCAGTACTTC
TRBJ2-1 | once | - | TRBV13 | CASSLEDYNEQFF | TGTGCCAGCAGCTTGGAGGACTACAATGAGCAGTTCTTC
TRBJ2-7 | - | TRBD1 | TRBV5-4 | CASSLRGQGAGYEQYF | TGTGCCAGCAGCTTAAGGGGACAGGGGGCAGGCTACGAGCAGTACTTC
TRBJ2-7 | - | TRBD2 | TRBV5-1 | CASSWGTSGRPVQLLEQYF | TGCGCCAGCAGCTGGGGGACTAGCGGGAGGCCTGTCCAGCTACTCGAGCAGTACTTC
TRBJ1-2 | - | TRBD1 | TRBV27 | CASSMGQGGGYTF | TGTGCCAGCAGTATGGGACAGGGTGGTGGCTACACCTTC
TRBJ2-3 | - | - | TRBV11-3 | CASSSTGSADTQYF | TGTGCCAGCAGCTCAACAGGGAGCGCAGATACGCAGTATTTT
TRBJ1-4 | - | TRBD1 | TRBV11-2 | CASSLGGWQDEKLFF | TGTGCCAGCAGCCTAGGGGGCTGGCAGGATGAAAAACTGTTTTTT
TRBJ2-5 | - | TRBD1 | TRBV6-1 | CASSDATGGKETQYF | TGTGCCAGCAGTGATGCCACAGGGGGCAAAGAGACCCAGTACTTC
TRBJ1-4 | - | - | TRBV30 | CAWSFGGPTNEKLFF | TGTGCCTGGAGTTTTGGGGGCCCAACTAATGAAAAACTGTTTTTT
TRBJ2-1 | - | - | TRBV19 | CASSASRDWYNEQFF | TGTGCCAGTAGTGCATCCCGGGACTGGTACAATGAGCAGTTCTTC
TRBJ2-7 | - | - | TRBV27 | CASAAGVQGYYEQYF | TGTGCCAGCGCCGCGGGGGTACAGGGCTACTACGAGCAGTACTTC
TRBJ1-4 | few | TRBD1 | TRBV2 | CATSNGRDSGRKLFF | TGTGCCACCTCAAATGGCCGGGACAGCGGGCGGAAACTGTTTTTT
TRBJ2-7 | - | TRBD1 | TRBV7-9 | CASSFGTGSYEQYF | TGTGCCAGCAGCTTTGGGACAGGGTCCTACGAGCAGTACTTC
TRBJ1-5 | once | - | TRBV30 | CAWSRRTDSYNQPQHF | TGTGCCTGGAGTAGGAGGACGGACAGCTATAATCAGCCCCAGCATTTT
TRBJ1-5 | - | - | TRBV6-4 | CANLNRYSNQPQHF | TGTGCCAACCTTAACAGGTATAGCAATCAGCCCCAGCATTTT
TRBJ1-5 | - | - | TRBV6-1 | CASSEEMWWRDYLYSNQPQHF | TGTGCCAGCAGTGAAGAAATGTGGTGGAGGGATTACCTTTATAGCAATCAGCCCCAGCATTTT
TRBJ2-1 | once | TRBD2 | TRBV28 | CASSLCLAGGRDNEQFF | TGTGCCAGCAGTTTATGTCTAGCGGGAGGGCGGGACAATGAGCAGTTCTTC